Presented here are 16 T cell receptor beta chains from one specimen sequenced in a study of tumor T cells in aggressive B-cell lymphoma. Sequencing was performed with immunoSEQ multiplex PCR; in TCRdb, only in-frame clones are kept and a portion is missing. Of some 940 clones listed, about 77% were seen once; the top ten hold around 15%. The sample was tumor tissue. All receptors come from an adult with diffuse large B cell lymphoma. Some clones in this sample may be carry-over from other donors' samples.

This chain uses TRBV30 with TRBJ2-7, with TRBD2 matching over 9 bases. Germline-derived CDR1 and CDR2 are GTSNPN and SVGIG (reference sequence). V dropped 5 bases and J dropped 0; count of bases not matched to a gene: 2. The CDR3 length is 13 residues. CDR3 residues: CAWGTSFSYEQYF. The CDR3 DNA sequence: TGTGCCTGGGGGACTAGCTTCTCCTACGAGCAGTACTTC.

The CDR3, as DNA: TGTGCCAGTAGCAGACTAGCTGCCACCGGGGAGCTGTTTTTT. Encoded protein: CASSRLAATGELFF. The chain carries TRBV19 and TRBJ2-2, with TRBD2 matching over 7 bases. Germline V gene data show CDR1 as LNHDA and CDR2 as SQIVND (reference sequence). The V and J ends lost 6 bases and 4 bases, in that order; junction bases with no gene match: 5. There are 14 residues in the CDR3.

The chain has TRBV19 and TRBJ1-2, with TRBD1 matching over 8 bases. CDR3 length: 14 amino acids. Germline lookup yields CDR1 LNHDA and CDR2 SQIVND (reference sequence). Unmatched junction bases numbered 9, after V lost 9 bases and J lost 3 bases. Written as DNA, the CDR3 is TGTGCCAGCCGGACAGGGAGTAATTACTATGGCTACACCTTC. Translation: CASRTGSNYYGYTF.

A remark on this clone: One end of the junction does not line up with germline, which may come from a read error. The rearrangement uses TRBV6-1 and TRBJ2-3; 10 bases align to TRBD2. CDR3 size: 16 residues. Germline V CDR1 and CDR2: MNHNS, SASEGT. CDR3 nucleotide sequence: TGTGCCGGCAGTGAACAACTAGCGGGGAGCACAGATACGCAGTATTTT. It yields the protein CAGSEQLAGSTDTQYF.

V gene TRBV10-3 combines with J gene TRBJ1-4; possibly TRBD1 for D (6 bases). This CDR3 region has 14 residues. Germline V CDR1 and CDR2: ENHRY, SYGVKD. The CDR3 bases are TGTGCTACTTCGGGGGGGCTGGATAATGAAAAACTGTTTTTT. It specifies CATSGGLDNEKLFF.

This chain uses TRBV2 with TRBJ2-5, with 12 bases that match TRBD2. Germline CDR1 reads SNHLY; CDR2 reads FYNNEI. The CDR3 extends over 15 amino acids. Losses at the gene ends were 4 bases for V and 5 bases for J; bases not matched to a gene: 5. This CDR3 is CASSALAGGMETQYF. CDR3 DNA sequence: TGTGCCAGCAGTGCGCTAGCGGGGGGGATGGAGACCCAGTACTTC.

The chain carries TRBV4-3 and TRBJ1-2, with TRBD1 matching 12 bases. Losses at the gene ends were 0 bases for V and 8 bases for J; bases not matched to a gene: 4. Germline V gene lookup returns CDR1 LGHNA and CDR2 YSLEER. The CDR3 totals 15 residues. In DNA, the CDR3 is TGCGCCAGCAGCCAAGATGGGACAGGGGGCGGCGGCTACACCTTC. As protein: CASSQDGTGGGGYTF.

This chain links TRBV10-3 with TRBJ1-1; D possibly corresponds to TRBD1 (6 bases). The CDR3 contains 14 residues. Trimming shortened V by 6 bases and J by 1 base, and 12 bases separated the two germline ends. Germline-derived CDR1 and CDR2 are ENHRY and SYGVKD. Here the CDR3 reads CAIRPGQQNTEAFF. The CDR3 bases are TGTGCCATCAGGCCGGGACAACAGAACACTGAAGCTTTCTTT.

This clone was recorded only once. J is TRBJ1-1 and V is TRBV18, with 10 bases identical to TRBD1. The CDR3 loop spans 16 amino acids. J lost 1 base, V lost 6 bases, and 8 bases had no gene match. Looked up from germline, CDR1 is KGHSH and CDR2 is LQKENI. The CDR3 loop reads CASSQRQGAQNTEAFF. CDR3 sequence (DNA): TGTGCCAGCTCCCAGAGACAGGGGGCACAGAACACTGAAGCTTTCTTT. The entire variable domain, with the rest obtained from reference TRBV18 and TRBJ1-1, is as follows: NAGVMQNPRHLVRRRGQEARLRCSPMKGHSHVYWYRQLPEEGLKFMVYLQKENIIDESGMPKERFSAEFPKEGPSILRIQQVVRGDSAAYFCASSQRQGAQNTEAFFGQGTRLTVV.

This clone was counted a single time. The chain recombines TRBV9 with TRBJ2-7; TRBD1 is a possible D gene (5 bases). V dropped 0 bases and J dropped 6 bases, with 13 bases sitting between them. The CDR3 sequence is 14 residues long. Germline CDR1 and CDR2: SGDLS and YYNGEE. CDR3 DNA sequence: TGTGCCAGCAGCGTAGGGGCAGGGTCAAGCGAGCAGTACTTC. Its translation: CASSVGAGSSEQYF.

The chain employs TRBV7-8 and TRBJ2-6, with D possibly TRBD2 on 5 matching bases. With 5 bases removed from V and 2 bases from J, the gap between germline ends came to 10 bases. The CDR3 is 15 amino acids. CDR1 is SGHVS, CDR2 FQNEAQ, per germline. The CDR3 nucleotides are TGTGCCAGCAGCCCCGAGCGGACTGGGGCCAACGTCCTGACTTTC. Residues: CASSPERTGANVLTF.

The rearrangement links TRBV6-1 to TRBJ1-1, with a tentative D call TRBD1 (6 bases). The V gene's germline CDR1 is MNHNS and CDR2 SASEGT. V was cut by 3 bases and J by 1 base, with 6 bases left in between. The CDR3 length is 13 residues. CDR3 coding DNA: TGTGCCAGCAGTGACAGGGGGAACACTGAAGCTTTCTTT. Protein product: CASSDRGNTEAFF.

CDR3 DNA sequence: TGTGCCAGTAGTATGCTGGGACAGGGGTCACCAGATACGCAGTATTTT. Encoded protein: CASSMLGQGSPDTQYF. This chain links TRBV19 with TRBJ2-3, with 10 bases matching TRBD1. The germline gives CDR1 LNHDA, CDR2 SQIVND (reference sequence). The CDR3 loop spans 16 amino acids. The J segment lost 4 bases and the V segment lost 3 bases, leaving 7 bases of the junction unmatched.

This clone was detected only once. CDR3 loop: CASSDIDRSSSPLHF. The CDR3 DNA is TGTGCCAGCAGCGACATAGACCGCAGCTCTTCACCCCTCCACTTT. This chain connects TRBV11-2 to TRBJ1-6; no clear D gene. Between the trimmed V and J ends, which lost 5 bases and 9 bases, there was a span of 17 bases. The CDR3 extends over 15 amino acids. Germline values: CDR1 SGHAT, CDR2 FQNNGV.

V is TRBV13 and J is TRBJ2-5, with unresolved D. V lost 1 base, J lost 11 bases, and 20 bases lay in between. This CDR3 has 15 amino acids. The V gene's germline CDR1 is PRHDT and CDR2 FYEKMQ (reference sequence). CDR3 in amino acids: CASSLDRGLSGEQYF. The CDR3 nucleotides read TGTGCCAGCAGCTTAGATCGCGGATTGAGTGGAGAGCAGTACTTC.

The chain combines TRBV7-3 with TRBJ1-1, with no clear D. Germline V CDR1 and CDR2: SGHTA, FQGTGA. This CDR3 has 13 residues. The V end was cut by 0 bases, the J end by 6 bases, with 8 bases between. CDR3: CASSLTPGAEAFF. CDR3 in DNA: TGTGCCAGCAGCTTAACGCCCGGGGCTGAAGCTTTCTTT.